Listed below are T cell receptor beta chains from one sample, sequenced in a study of blood T cell repertoires in COVID-19. The data were produced by immunoSEQ multiplex PCR, yet TCRdb's version contains in-frame clones alone and is incomplete. The sample has roughly 300,000 clones; approximately 85% are singletons. Sequencing was done on a sample of peripheral blood. These TCRs come from a young man with active or convalescent COVID-19. The CDR3 runs from the conserved cysteine through the conserved F or W. A D gene is named only where the DNA matches it firmly. A clone size is listed for some rows: how often the clone was seen (once, few, many), or a class if it is expanded.

j_call clone_size d_call v_call cdr3_aa cdr3_nt
TRBJ1-2 . . TRBV5-8 CASSLEAGEGGYTF TGTGCCAGCAGCTTGGAGGCGGGGGAGGGTGGCTACACCTTC
TRBJ1-2 . . TRBV27 CASSSLGLTGYTF TGTGCCAGCAGTTCGCTCGGACTTACCGGCTACACCTTC
TRBJ1-2 . TRBD1 TRBV3-1/TRBV3-2 CASSQLWTGGGYTF TGTGCCAGCAGCCAGTTATGGACAGGGGGTGGCTACACCTTC
TRBJ1-1 . . TRBV27 CASSFLGRDTEAFF TGTGCCAGCAGTTTTTTAGGGAGGGACACTGAAGCTTTCTTT
TRBJ2-7 . TRBD2 TRBV11-2 CASSPWTSGGSVFYEQYF TGTGCCAGCAGCCCCTGGACTAGCGGGGGGAGTGTCTTCTACGAGCAGTACTTC
TRBJ2-6 . TRBD2 TRBV4-3 CASSSSTSGGAAGANVLTF TGCGCCAGCAGCTCGTCGACTAGCGGGGGGGCGGCTGGGGCCAACGTCCTGACTTTC
TRBJ1-3 . . TRBV7-2 CASSFQISGNTIYF TGTGCCAGCAGCTTTCAGATCTCTGGAAACACCATATATTTT
TRBJ2-7 . . TRBV19 CASSPAGSSYEQYF TGTGCCAGTAGCCCCGCTGGGAGCTCCTACGAGCAGTACTTC
TRBJ2-3 . . TRBV7-8 CASSLAPQTVSDTQYF TGTGCCAGCAGCTTAGCGCCCCAAACGGTGTCAGATACGCAGTATTTT
TRBJ1-2 . TRBD1 TRBV7-8 CASSLTRDRPMLVDGYTF TGTGCCAGCAGCTTAACCCGGGACAGGCCCATGCTGGTAGATGGCTACACCTTC
TRBJ1-2 . . TRBV5-1 CASSLGARYGYTF TGCGCCAGCAGCTTGGGGGCGCGCTATGGCTACACCTTC
TRBJ2-7 . TRBD1 TRBV29-1 CSVGQGSDEQYF TGCAGCGTGGGACAGGGATCCGACGAGCAGTACTTC
TRBJ1-1 . TRBD1 TRBV7-9 CASSPNTDRGIKNTEAFF TGTGCCAGCAGCCCGAACACCGACAGGGGGATAAAGAACACTGAAGCTTTCTTT
TRBJ2-3 . TRBD1 TRBV5-5 CASSLETGGLDTQYF TGTGCCAGCAGCTTGGAAACAGGGGGCTTGGATACGCAGTATTTT
TRBJ1-3 . TRBD1 TRBV3-1/TRBV3-2 CASSQGDRGDTIYF TGTGCCAGCAGCCAAGGCGACAGGGGTGACACCATATATTTT
TRBJ1-1 few . TRBV14 CASTSFGATEAFF TGTGCCAGCACTTCATTTGGGGCCACTGAAGCTTTCTTT
TRBJ2-7 once . TRBV11-2 CASSYGPTLYYEQYF TGTGCCAGCAGCTATGGGCCTACCCTTTACTACGAGCAGTACTTC
TRBJ1-2 once . TRBV6-1 CASSDRLFGYTF TGTGCCAGCAGTGACAGGCTTTTTGGCTACACCTTC
TRBJ1-3 . TRBD1 TRBV7-9 CASSSAGQPSGNTIYF TGTGCCAGCAGCTCAGCGGGACAGCCCTCTGGAAACACCATATATTTT
TRBJ2-1 . . TRBV5-1 CASSQWGGPYNEQFF TGCGCCAGCAGCCAGTGGGGGGGCCCTTACAATGAGCAGTTCTTC
TRBJ2-4 . . TRBV11-2 CASSLGDWGEAKNIQYF TGTGCCAGCAGCTTAGGAGATTGGGGAGAAGCCAAAAACATTCAGTACTTC
TRBJ1-1 once . TRBV5-6 CASSWWGGLNTEAFF TGTGCCAGCAGCTGGTGGGGAGGGTTGAACACTGAAGCTTTCTTT
TRBJ1-2 few . TRBV10-3 CAIRQIYGYTF TGTGCCATCAGACAGATCTATGGCTACACCTTC
TRBJ1-1 once . TRBV19 CASKLDEVNTEAFF TGTGCCAGTAAGCTAGACGAGGTGAACACTGAAGCTTTCTTT
TRBJ2-2 . . TRBV11-3 CASSGRQGSGTGELFF TGTGCCAGCAGCGGGAGGCAGGGTAGTGGCACCGGGGAGCTGTTTTTT
TRBJ1-5 . TRBD1 TRBV19 CASSTPLQGNQPQHF TGTGCCAGTAGTACTCCCCTACAGGGGAATCAGCCCCAGCATTTT
TRBJ1-2 . . TRBV4-2 CASSQVTENYGYTF TGTGCCAGCAGCCAAGTGACAGAGAACTATGGCTACACCTTC
TRBJ1-5 . . TRBV7-9 CASSFTTTQPQHF TGTGCCAGCAGCTTTACTACCACTCAGCCCCAGCATTTT
TRBJ1-4 . . TRBV19 CATTSTEGFREKLFF TGTGCCACCACTAGTACGGAAGGGTTTCGCGAAAAACTGTTTTTT
TRBJ1-1 once . TRBV24-1 CATSDLQTDTADLNTEAFF TGTGCCACCAGTGATTTGCAGACGGACACCGCAGATCTCAACACTGAAGCTTTCTTT
TRBJ1-5 . TRBD1 TRBV12-5 CASGSPGQGAHQPQHF TGTGCTAGTGGTTCCCCTGGACAGGGGGCGCATCAGCCCCAGCATTTT
TRBJ1-3 once TRBD1 TRBV13 CASSSYGDRREGGNTIYF TGTGCCAGCAGCTCCTATGGGGACAGAAGAGAGGGAGGAAACACCATATATTTT
TRBJ2-1 . TRBD2 TRBV24-1 CAKQRGGYNEQFF TGTGCCAAGCAGCGGGGCGGCTACAATGAGCAGTTCTTC